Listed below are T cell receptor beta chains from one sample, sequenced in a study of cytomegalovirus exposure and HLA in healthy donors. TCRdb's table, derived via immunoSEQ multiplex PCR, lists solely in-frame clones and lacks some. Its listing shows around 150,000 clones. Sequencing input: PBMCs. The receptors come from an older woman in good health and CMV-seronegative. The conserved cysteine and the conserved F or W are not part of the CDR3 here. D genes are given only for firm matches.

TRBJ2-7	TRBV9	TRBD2	ASSVGLAESSYEQY
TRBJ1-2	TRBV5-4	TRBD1	ASSWDSSSYGYT
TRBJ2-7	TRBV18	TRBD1	ASSPDRVADEQY
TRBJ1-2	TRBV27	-	ASSLGQFRGYT
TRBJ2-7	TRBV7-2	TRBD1	ASSSRTGSPYEQY
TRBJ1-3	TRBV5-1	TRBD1	ASSADGQGGGNTIY
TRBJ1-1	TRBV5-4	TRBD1	ASSWDRADTEAF
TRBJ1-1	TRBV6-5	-	ASSYQTGTEAF
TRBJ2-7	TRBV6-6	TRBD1	ASSATGGVKSYEQY
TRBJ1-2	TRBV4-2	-	ASSRVMQGNYGYT
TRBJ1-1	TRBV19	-	ASSRTENTEAF
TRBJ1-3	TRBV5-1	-	ASSLGSGSGNTIY
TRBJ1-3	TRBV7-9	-	ASSFNPPGGGEGNTIY
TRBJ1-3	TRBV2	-	ASSYGISGNTIY
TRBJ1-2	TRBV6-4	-	ASSAGTNYGYT
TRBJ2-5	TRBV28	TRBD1	ASSTPGQGAETQY
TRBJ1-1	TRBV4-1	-	ASSLTLAGATEAF
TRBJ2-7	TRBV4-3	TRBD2	ASSQDRDYQYEQY
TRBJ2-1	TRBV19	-	ASSDQAGPYNEQF
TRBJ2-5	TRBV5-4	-	ASSPTGGEETQY
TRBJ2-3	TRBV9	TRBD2	ASSVETSGTDTQY
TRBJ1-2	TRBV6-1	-	ASSEDPRDGYT
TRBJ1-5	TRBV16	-	ASSPISLQPQH
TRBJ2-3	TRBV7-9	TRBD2	ASTLTSGYSTDTQY
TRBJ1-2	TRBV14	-	ASSQGQGSYGYT
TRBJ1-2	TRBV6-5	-	ASTSPPDNNYGYT
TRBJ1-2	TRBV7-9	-	ASSLAGAAGYT
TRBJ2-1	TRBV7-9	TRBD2	ASSLGSGRVNNEQF
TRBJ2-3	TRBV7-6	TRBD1	ASSFLGRDRGTDTQY
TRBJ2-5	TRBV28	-	ASSRRRSWQETQY
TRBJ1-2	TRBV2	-	ASRDYNYGYT
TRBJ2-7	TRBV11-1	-	ASSSRQLSYEQY
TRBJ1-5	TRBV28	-	ASSRGNQPQH
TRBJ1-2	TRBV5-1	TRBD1	ASSLRGQGDGYT
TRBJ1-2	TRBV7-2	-	ASSLEQSGYT
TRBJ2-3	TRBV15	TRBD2	ATSKRLAGGTDTQY
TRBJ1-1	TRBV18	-	ASSPGGVTEAF
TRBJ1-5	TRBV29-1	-	SVEGEGTEPQH